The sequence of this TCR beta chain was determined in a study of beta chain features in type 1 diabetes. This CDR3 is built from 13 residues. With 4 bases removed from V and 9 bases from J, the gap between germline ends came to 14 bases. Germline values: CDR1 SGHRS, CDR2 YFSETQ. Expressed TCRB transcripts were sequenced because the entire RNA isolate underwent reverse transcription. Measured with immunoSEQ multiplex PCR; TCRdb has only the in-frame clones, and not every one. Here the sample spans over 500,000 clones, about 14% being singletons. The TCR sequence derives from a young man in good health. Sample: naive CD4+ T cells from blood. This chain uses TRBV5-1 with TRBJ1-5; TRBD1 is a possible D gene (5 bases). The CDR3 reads CASSAVDGGPQHF. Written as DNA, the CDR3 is TGCGCCAGCAGCGCAGTGGACGGGGGGCCCCAGCATTTT.